This is a list of T cell receptor beta chains from one sample in a study of CD8+ T cells in alopecia areata. This table comes from immunoSEQ multiplex PCR, and its TCRdb copy is limited to in-frame clones, with some not included. Found here are about 120,000 clones, more than 30% of them singletons; the top ten hold 3.1%. Sequenced material: CD4+ T cells sorted from blood. The receptors shown here come from a human donor with alopecia areata. The CDR3 runs from the conserved cysteine through the conserved F or W. D genes are given only for firm matches. The size entry is marked missing in some rows and otherwise reads once, few, many or a size class.

D gene: -; J gene: TRBJ1-4; V gene: TRBV14; clone size: -; CDR3 DNA: TGTGCCAGCAGCCAAGTAATCACAGGTGGAGAAAAACTGTTTTTT; CDR3 protein: CASSQVITGGEKLFF
D gene: -; J gene: TRBJ1-2; V gene: TRBV29-1; clone size: few; CDR3 DNA: TGCAGCGTTAATCAGGGGAGTTTTGGCTACACCTTC; CDR3 protein: CSVNQGSFGYTF
D gene: -; J gene: TRBJ1-5; V gene: TRBV7-9; clone size: -; CDR3 DNA: TGTGCCAGCAGCGGCCATAATCAGCCCCAGCATTTT; CDR3 protein: CASSGHNQPQHF
D gene: -; J gene: TRBJ2-3; V gene: TRBV30; clone size: few; CDR3 DNA: TGTGCCTGGACCATTTTGCGAGGCGGAGATACGCAGTATTTT; CDR3 protein: CAWTILRGGDTQYF
D gene: -; J gene: TRBJ2-3; V gene: TRBV29-1; clone size: few; CDR3 DNA: TGCAGCGTTCCAGGGGTCGGGACAGATACGCAGTATTTT; CDR3 protein: CSVPGVGTDTQYF
D gene: -; J gene: TRBJ2-5; V gene: TRBV7-2; clone size: -; CDR3 DNA: TGTGCCAGCAGCAAAAGCCCGGCCACCCAAGAGACCCAGTACTTC; CDR3 protein: CASSKSPATQETQYF
D gene: TRBD1; J gene: TRBJ1-2; V gene: TRBV29-1; clone size: -; CDR3 DNA: TGCAGCGCGGGGACAGGGGAATTCTATGGCTACACCTTC; CDR3 protein: CSAGTGEFYGYTF
D gene: -; J gene: TRBJ2-3; V gene: TRBV2; clone size: -; CDR3 DNA: TGTGCCAGCGGTGGGGCAGTCCCAGATACGCAGTATTTT; CDR3 protein: CASGGAVPDTQYF
D gene: TRBD1; J gene: TRBJ2-5; V gene: TRBV7-6; clone size: few; CDR3 DNA: TGTGCCAGCAGCCACAGGGGGCTGGGGGAGACCCAGTACTTC; CDR3 protein: CASSHRGLGETQYF
D gene: TRBD2; J gene: TRBJ2-7; V gene: TRBV5-1; clone size: -; CDR3 DNA: TGCGCCAGCAGCTTCCTCGGACTAGCGGGAGAAACGTACGAGCAGTACTTC; CDR3 protein: CASSFLGLAGETYEQYF
D gene: TRBD1; J gene: TRBJ2-1; V gene: TRBV28; clone size: few; CDR3 DNA: TGTGCCAGCAGCGTTACAGGGGGCGCCCAGTTCTTC; CDR3 protein: CASSVTGGAQFF
D gene: -; J gene: TRBJ2-5; V gene: TRBV7-2; clone size: -; CDR3 DNA: TGTGCCAGCAGCTTAAACGCCCTGGAGACCCAGTACTTC; CDR3 protein: CASSLNALETQYF
D gene: TRBD1; J gene: TRBJ2-7; V gene: TRBV29-1; clone size: few; CDR3 DNA: TGCAGCGTTGGGGACAGCTACGAGCAGTACTTC; CDR3 protein: CSVGDSYEQYF
D gene: TRBD1; J gene: TRBJ1-4; V gene: TRBV28; clone size: -; CDR3 DNA: TGTGCCAGCAGTTTGTTCGGGACAGGGTTTGAAAAACTGTTTTTT; CDR3 protein: CASSLFGTGFEKLFF
D gene: -; J gene: TRBJ2-2; V gene: TRBV29-1; clone size: few; CDR3 DNA: TGCAGCGTTCTCCCTCTGGGCACCGGGGAGCTGTTTTTT; CDR3 protein: CSVLPLGTGELFF
D gene: -; J gene: TRBJ1-1; V gene: TRBV30; clone size: few; CDR3 DNA: TGTGCCTGGACCCCAGGGATCTACACTGAAGCTTTCTTT; CDR3 protein: CAWTPGIYTEAFF
D gene: -; J gene: TRBJ1-3; V gene: TRBV7-8; clone size: -; CDR3 DNA: TGTGCCAGCAGCTTTGAACGGACACAGGGAAACACCATATATTTT; CDR3 protein: CASSFERTQGNTIYF
D gene: -; J gene: TRBJ2-3; V gene: TRBV30; clone size: -; CDR3 DNA: TGTGCCTGGAGGGAAACAGATACGCAGTATTTT; CDR3 protein: CAWRETDTQYF